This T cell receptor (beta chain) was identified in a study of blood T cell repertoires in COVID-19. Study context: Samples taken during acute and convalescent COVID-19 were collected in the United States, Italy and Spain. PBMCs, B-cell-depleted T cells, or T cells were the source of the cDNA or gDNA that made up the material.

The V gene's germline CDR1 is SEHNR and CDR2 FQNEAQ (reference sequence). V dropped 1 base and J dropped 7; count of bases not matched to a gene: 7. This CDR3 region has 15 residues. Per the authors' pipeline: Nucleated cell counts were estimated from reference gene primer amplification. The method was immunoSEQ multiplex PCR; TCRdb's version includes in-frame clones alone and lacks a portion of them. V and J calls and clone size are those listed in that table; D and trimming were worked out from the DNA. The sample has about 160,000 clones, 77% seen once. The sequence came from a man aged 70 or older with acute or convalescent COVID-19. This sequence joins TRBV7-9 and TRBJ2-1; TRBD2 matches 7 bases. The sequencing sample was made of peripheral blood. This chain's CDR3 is CASSLDGRVVNEQFF. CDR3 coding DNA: TGTGCCAGCAGCTTAGATGGGAGGGTGGTGAATGAGCAGTTCTTC.